This TCR beta chain was captured by sequencing in a study of T-cell reconstitution after alpha-beta-depleted transplantation in children. Broader study findings: Day-60 TCRbeta diversity that was high in some patients was derived from surviving recipient T cells and thymic progenitors. T-cell counts and diversity were attributed mostly to newly produced T cells one year after transplant. Several hundred graft clones that had expanded were reportedly the source of alpha-beta T cells about two months after transplant.

Note on this clonotype: Its antigen is still unknown.

Preparation of the TCRbeta library involved a method that used unique molecular identifiers. TCRdb re-derived calls from the PCR reads in MiXCR, one entry per CDR3 protein. The sample contains about 540,000 distinct CDR3 sequences, more than 20% of which appear only once. The CDR3 consists of 15 residues. Between the trimmed V and J ends, which lost 3 bases and 4 bases, there was a span of 16 bases. Germline CDR1 MDHEN, CDR2 SYDVKM. The sample was PBMCs, taken before TCRalphabeta/CD19-depleted stem cell transplant. The source is a boy less than two years old with Wiskott-Aldrich syndrome, due to receive a stem cell transplant. V and J are TRBV28 and TRBJ2-7; D is possibly TRBD1 (6 bases). CDR3 nucleotides: TGTGCCAGCAGTTTTCCTCAGGGGCTCCCTTACGAGCAGTACTTC. Translated, it gives CASSFPQGLPYEQYF.